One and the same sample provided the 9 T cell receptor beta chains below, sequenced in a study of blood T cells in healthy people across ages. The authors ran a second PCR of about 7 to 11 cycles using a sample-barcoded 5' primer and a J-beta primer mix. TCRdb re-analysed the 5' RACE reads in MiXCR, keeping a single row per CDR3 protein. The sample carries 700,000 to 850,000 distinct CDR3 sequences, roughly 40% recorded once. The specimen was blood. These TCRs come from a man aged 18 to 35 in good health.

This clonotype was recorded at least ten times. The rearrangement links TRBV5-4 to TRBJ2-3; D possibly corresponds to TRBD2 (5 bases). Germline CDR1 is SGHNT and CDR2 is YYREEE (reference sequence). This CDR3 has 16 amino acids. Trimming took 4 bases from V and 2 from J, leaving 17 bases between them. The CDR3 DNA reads TGTGCCAGCAGCCCGCCGGAGGAGCGGACCACAGATACGCAGTATTTT. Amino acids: CASSPPEERTTDTQYF.

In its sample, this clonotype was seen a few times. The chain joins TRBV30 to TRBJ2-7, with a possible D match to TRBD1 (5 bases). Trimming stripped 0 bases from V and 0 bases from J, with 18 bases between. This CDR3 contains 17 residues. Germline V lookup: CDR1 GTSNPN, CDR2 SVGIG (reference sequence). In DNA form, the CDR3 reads TGTGCCTGGAGTGTACCGGATGCAGGGCCCTACTCCTACGAGCAGTACTTC. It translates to CAWSVPDAGPYSYEQYF.

CDR3 DNA: TGTGCCAGCAGCCATGCAGGGGAGGATCAGCCCCAGCATTTT. Protein: CASSHAGEDQPQHF. The chain couples TRBV6-2 or TRBV6-3 to TRBJ1-5; possibly TRBD1 for D (6 bases). V lost 6 bases and J 5 bases, leaving 14 bases between the germline ends. Germline CDR1 MNHEY, CDR2 SVGEGT. CDR3 length: 14 residues.

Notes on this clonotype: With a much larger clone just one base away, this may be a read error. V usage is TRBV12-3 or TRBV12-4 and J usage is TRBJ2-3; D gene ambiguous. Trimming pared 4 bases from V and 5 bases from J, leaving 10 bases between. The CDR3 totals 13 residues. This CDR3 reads CASSCGPRDTQYF. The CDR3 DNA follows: TGTGCCAGCAGTTGTGGACCTAGAGATACGCAGTATTTT.

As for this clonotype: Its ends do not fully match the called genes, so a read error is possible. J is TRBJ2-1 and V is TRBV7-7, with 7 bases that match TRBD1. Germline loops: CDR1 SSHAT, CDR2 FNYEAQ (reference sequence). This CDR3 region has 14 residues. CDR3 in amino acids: CASSLGGTGNEQFF. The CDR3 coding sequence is TGTGCTAGCAGCTTAGGGGGCACGGGCAATGAGCAGTTCTTC.

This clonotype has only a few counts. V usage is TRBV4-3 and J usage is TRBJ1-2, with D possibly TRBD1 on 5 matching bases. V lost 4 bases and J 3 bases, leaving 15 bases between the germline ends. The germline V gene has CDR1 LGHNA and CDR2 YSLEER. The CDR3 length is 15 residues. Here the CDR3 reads CASSPRQDTYYGYTF. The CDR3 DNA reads TGCGCCAGCAGCCCAAGGCAGGACACGTACTATGGCTACACCTTC.

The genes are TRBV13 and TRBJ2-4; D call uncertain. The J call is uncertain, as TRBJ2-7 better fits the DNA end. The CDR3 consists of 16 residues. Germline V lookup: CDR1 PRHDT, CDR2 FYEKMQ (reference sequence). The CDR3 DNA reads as TGTGCCAGCAGCTCGCGGAAGGGTTCCGTGACGTACGAGCAGTACTTC. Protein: CASSSRKGSVTYEQYF.

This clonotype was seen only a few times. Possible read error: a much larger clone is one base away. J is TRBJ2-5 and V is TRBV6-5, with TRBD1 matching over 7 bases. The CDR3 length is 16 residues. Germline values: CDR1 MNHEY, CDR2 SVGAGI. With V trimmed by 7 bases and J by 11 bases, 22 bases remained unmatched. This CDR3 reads CASNPRQGLSYNEQYF. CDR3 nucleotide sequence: TGTGCCAGCAACCCCCGACAGGGTTTATCCTACAATGAGCAGTACTTC.

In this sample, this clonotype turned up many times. The CDR3 nucleotides read TGTGCCAGCAGTCAGGCAGGGGTGGACTATGGCTACACCTTC. Its translation is CASSQAGVDYGYTF. V and J are TRBV12-3 or TRBV12-4 and TRBJ1-2, with a weak D call TRBD1 (6 bases). Trimming stripped 5 bases from V and 3 bases from J, with 13 bases between. This CDR3 comprises 14 residues.